Described below is a single TCR beta chain sequence and its context. What it binds is not known. The data were taken from a study of cytomegalovirus exposure and HLA in healthy donors. Study context: A preliminary data release comprised around 85 million unique TCRs obtained from HLA-typed donors.

The PCR contained 60 Vbeta and 13 Jbeta primers. Repertoires were generated with immunoSEQ multiplex PCR, while TCRdb's copy carries only in-frame clones and drops some. The data show 85,000 to 130,000 clones, with about 9.5% seen just once and 5.5% to 7.5% held by the top ten. General study points: The study had only CMV serostatus as immune exposure information. Presence/absence analyses supposed approximately even sequencing depth among donors.

CDR1 and CDR2 from the germline V gene are SGHTA and FQGNSA. CDR3 size: 15 residues. The ends lost 4 bases at V and 9 bases at J; junction bases unmatched: 7. Sequencing used PBMCs. The TCR originated in a man aged 35-49 years in good health and CMV-seropositive. The chain carries TRBV7-2 and TRBJ2-5; TRBD2 matches at 14 bases. The CDR3 DNA reads TGTGCCAGCAGCTCCGGGACTAGCGGGAGAGGGGCCCAGTACTTC. It specifies CASSSGTSGRGAQYF.